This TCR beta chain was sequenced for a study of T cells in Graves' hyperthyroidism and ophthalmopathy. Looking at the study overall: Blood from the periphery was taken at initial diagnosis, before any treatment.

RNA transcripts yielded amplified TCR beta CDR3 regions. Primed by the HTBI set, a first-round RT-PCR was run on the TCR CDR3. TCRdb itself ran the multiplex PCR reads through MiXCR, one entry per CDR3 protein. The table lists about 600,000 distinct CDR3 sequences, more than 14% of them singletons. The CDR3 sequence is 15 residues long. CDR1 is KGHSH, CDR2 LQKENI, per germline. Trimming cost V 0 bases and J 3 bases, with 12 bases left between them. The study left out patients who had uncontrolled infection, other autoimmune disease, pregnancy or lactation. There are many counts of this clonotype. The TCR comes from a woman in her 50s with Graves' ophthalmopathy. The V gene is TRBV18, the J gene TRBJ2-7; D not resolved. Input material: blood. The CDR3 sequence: CASSPPTKVFYEQYF. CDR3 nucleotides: TGTGCCAGCTCACCACCCACAAAGGTTTTCTACGAGCAGTACTTC.